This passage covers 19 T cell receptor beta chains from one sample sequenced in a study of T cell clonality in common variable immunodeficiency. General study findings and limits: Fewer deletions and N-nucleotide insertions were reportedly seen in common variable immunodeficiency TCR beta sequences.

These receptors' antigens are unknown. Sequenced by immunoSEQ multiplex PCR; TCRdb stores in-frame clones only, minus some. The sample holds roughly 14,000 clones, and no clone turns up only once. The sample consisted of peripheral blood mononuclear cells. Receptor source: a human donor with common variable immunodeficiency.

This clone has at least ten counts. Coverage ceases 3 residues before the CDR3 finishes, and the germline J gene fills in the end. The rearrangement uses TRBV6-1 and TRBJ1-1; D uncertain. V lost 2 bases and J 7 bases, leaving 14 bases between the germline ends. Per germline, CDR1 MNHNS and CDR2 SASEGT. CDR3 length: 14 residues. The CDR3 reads CASSEIKDSLEAFF. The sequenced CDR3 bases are TGTGCCAGCAGTGAAATTAAGGACTCCCTTGAA.

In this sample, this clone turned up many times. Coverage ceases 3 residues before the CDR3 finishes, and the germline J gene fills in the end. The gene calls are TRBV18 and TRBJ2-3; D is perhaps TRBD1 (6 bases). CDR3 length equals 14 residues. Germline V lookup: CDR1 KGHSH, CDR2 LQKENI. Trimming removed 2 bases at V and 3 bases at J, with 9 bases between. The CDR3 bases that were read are TGTGCCAGCTCACCAGGGACACGAACAGATACG. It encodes CASSPGTRTDT. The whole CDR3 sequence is CASSPGTRTDTQYF.

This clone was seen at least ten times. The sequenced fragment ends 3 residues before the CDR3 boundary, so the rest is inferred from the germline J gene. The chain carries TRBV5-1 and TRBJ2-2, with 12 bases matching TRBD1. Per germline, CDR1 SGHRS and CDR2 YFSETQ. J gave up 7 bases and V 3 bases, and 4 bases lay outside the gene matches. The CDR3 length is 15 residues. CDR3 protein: CASSYGTGGLGELFF. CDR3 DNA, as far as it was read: TGCGCCAGCAGCTACGGGACAGGGGGCCTCGGGGAG.

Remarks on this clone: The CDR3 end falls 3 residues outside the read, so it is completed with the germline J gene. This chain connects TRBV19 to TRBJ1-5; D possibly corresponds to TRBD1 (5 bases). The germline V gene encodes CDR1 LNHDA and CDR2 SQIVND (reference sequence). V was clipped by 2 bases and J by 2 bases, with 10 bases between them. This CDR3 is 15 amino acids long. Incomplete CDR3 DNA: TGTGCCAGTAGTATATTGAGGGGTGGCAATCAGCCC. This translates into CASSILRGGNQP. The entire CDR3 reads CASSILRGGNQPQHF.

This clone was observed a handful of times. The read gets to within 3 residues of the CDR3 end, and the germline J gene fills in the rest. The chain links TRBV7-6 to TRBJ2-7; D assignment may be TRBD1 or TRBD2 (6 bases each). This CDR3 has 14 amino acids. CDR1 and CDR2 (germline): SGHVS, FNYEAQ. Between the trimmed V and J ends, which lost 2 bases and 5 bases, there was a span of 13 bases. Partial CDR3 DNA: TGTGCCAGCAGCTTATTGGAGGGGGTAAACGAG. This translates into CASSLLEGVNE. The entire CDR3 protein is CASSLLEGVNEQYF.

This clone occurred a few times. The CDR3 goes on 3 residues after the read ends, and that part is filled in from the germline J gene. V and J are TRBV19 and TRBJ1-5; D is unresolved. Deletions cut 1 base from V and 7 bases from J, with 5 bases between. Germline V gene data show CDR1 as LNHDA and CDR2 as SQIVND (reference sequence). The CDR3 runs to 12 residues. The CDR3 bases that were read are TGTGCCAGTAGTATAGCCCTCCAGCCC. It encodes CASSIALQP. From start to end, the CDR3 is CASSIALQPQHF.

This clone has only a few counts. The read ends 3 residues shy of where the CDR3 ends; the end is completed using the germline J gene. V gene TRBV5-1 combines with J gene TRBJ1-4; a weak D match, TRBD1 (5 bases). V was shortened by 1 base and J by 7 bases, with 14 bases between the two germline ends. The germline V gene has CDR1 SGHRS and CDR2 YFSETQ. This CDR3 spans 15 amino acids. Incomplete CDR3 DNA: TGCGCCAGCAGCTTGTTTCCCAGGGCGACTGAAAAA. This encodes CASSLFPRATEK. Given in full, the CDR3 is CASSLFPRATEKLFF.

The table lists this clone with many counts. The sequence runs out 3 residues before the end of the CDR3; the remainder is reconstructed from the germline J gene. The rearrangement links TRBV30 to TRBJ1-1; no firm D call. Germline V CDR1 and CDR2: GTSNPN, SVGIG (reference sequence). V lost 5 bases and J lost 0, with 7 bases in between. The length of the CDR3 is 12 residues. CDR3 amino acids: CAWPSVNTEAFF. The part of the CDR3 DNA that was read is TGTGCCTGGCCCTCAGTGAACACTGAA. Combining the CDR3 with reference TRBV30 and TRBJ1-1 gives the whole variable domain SQTIHQWPATLVQPVGSPLSLECTVEGTSNPNLYWYRQAAGRGLQLLFYSVGIGQISSEVPQNLSASRPQDRQFILSSKKLLLSDSGFYLCAWPSVNTEAFFGQGTRLTVV.

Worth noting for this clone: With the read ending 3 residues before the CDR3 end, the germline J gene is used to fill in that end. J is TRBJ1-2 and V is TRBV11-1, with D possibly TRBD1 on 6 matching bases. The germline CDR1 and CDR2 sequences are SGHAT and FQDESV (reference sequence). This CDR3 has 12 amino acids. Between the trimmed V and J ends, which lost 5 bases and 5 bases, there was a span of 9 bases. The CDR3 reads CASSEQGYGYTF. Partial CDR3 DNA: TGTGCCAGCAGCGAACAGGGTTATGGC.

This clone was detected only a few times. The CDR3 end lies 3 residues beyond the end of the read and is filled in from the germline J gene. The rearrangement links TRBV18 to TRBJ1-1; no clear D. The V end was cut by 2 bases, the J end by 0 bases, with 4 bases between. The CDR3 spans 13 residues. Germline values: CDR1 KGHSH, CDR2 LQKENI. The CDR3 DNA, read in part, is TGTGCCAGCTCACCAGGGCTGAACACTGAA. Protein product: CASSPGLNTE. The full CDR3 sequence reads CASSPGLNTEAFF.

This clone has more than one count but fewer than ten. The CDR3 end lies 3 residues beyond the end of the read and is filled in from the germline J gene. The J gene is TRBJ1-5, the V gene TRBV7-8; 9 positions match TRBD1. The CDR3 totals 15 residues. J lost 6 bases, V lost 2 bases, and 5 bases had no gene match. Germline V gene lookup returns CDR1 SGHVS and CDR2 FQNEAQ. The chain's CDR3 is CASSLWDREGQPQHF. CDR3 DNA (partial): TGTGCCAGCAGCTTATGGGACAGGGAAGGTCAGCCC.

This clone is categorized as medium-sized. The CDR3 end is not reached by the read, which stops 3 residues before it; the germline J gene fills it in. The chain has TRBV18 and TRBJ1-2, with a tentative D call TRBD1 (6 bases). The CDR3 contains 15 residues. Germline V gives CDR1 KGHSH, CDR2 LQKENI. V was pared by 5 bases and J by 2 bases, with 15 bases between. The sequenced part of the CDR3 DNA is TGTGCCAGCTCAGCGAGGGGGACAAACAACTATGGC. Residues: CASSARGTNNYG. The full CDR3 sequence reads CASSARGTNNYGYTF.

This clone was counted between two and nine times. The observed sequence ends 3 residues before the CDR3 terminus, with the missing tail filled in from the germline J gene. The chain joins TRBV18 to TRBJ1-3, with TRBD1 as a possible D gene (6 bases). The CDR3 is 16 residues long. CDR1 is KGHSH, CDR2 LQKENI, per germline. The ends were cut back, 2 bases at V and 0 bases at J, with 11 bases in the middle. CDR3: CASSPGGQSSGNTIYF. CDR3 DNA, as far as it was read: TGTGCCAGCTCACCAGGAGGACAGAGCTCTGGAAACACC. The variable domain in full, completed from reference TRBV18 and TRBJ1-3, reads NAGVMQNPRHLVRRRGQEARLRCSPMKGHSHVYWYRQLPEEGLKFMVYLQKENIIDESGMPKERFSAEFPKEGPSILRIQQVVRGDSAAYFCASSPGGQSSGNTIYFGEGSWLTVV.

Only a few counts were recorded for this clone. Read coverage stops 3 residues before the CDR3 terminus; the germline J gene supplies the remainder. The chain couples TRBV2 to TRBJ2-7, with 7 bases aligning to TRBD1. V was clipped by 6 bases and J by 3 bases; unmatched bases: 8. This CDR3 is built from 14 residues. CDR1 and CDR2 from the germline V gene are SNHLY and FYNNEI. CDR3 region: CASSPGTENYEQYF. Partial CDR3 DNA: TGTGCCAGCAGCCCCGGGACAGAGAACTACGAG.

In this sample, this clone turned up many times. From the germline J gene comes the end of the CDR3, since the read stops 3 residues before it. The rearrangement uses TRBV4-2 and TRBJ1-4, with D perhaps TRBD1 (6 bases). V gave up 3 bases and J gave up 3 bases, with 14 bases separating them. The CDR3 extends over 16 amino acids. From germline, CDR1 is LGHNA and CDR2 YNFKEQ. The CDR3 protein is CASSQVGGQSNEKLFF. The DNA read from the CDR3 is TGTGCCAGCAGCCAGGTGGGAGGACAGTCTAATGAAAAA.

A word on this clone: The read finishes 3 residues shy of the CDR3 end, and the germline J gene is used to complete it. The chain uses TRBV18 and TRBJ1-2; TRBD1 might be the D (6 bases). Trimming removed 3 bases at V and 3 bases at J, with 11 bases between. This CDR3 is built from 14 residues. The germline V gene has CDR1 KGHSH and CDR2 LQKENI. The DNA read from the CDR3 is TGTGCCAGCTCACCGACAGGAGCTGACTATGGC. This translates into CASSPTGADYG. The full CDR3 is CASSPTGADYGYTF.

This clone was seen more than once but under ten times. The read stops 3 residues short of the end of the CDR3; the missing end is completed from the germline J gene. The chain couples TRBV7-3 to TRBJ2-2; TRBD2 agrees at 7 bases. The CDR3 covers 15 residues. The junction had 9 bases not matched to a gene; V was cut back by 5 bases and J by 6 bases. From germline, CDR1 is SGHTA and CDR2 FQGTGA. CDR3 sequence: CASSRAGERAGELFF. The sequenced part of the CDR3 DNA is TGTGCCAGCAGCCGTGCGGGAGAAAGGGCCGGGGAG.

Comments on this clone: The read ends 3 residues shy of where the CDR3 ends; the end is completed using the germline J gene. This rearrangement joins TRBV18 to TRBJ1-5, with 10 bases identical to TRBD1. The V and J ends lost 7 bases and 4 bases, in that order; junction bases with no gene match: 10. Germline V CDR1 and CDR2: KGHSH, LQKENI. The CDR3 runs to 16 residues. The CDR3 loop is CASLKTGGSRNQPQHF. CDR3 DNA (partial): TGTGCCAGCTTAAAGACAGGGGGCTCCCGGAATCAGCCC.

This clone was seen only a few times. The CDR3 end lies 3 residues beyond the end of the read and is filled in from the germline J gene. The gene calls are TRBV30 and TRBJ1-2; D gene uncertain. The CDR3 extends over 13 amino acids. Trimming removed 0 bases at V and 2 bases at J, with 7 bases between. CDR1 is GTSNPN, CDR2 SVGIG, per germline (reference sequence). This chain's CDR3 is CAWSVWPNYGYTF. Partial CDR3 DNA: TGTGCCTGGAGTGTTTGGCCAAACTATGGC.